The 3 T cell receptor beta chains below all came from one sample that was sequenced in a study of blood T cell repertoires in COVID-19 (dated by TCRdb to 2018 to 2020). The receptor library was made with the immunoSEQ multiplex PCR assay. TCRdb's version of the immuneACCESS table is confined to in-frame rearrangements and falls short of the full clone set. An unresolved V gene accounts for under half of the shortfall where checked; the remainder is of unknown origin. The sample table shows roughly 100,000 clones, and more than 85% are seen once. Around 2.9% of the sample is in the top ten clones. Sequences were obtained from peripheral blood. The receptors derive from a man in his fifties with active or convalescent COVID-19.

The rearrangement links TRBV27 to TRBJ1-1, with 9 bases matching TRBD1. V trimming: 5 bases; J trimming: 3 bases; junction bases outside the gene matches: 7. This CDR3 has 15 amino acids. The V gene's germline CDR1 is MNHEY and CDR2 SMNVEV (reference sequence). The CDR3 DNA is TGTGCCAGCAGTCCATACAGGGGGCAGGACACTGAAGCTTTCTTT. Translating gives CASSPYRGQDTEAFF.

The J gene is TRBJ2-3, the V gene TRBV6-5, with 8 bases that match TRBD1. Germline V gives CDR1 MNHEY, CDR2 SVGAGI. CDR3 length: 15 amino acids. V lost 5 bases to trimming and J lost 4 bases; unmatched junction nucleotides: 8. Here the CDR3 reads CASSLGQGAADTQYF. The CDR3 nucleotides read TGTGCCAGCAGTCTTGGACAGGGTGCAGCAGATACGCAGTATTTT.

This clone was found once. V gene TRBV4-1 combines with J gene TRBJ2-5; the D gene is possibly TRBD1 (6 bases). This CDR3 contains 15 residues. With 1 base removed from V and 5 bases from J, the gap between germline ends came to 14 bases. Germline CDR1 reads MGHRA; CDR2 reads YSYEKL. The CDR3 is CASSQVGATGETQYF. DNA for the CDR3: TGCGCCAGCAGCCAAGTGGGAGCAACAGGGGAGACCCAGTACTTC.